The 18 T cell receptor beta chains below come from one sample, sequenced in a study of T cell repertoires in cytomegalovirus infection. MiXCR, applied by TCRdb to the reads, yields one record per CDR3 protein. Of just under 500,000 distinct CDR3 sequences listed, about 33% were seen once; the top ten hold about a sixth. These receptors have no known antigen. Source: cultured PBMCs, taken from culture after CMV antigen stimulation. Receptor source: a human donor in good health (CMV status not recorded). Some clones in this sample may be carry-over from other donors' samples.

This clonotype was detected only a few times. The chain uses TRBV19 and TRBJ2-1; the match to TRBD2 covers 9 bases. CDR3 length equals 15 residues. The germline V gene has CDR1 LNHDA and CDR2 SQIVND (reference sequence). Trimming cost V 7 bases and J 4 bases; bases outside gene matches: 8. CDR3 loop: CASNLLAGSYNEQFF. The DNA of the CDR3 is TGTGCCAGTAACTTACTAGCGGGCTCTTACAATGAGCAGTTCTTC. Full variable domain (remainder filled in from reference TRBV19 and TRBJ2-1): DGGITQSPKYLFRKEGQNVTLSCEQNLNHDAMYWYRQDPGQGLRLIYYSQIVNDFQKGDIAEGYSVSREKKESFPLTVTSAQKNPTAFYLCASNLLAGSYNEQFFGPGTRLTVL.

This clonotype was seen a few times. This chain connects TRBV7-2 to TRBJ2-1, with no clear D. Between the trimmed V and J ends, which lost 0 bases and 0 bases, there was a span of 6 bases. CDR1 and CDR2 from the germline V gene are SGHTA and FQGNSA. The CDR3 extends over 15 amino acids. CDR3 region: CASSLASSSYNEQFF. For the CDR3, the DNA is TGTGCCAGCAGCTTAGCCTCTAGCTCCTACAATGAGCAGTTCTTC. Based on the CDR3 plus reference TRBV7-2 and TRBJ2-1, the full variable domain is GAGVSQSPSNKVTEKGKDVELRCDPISGHTALYWYRQSLGQGLEFLIYFQGNSAPDKSGLPSDRFSAERTGGSVSTLTIQRTQQEDSAVYLCASSLASSSYNEQFFGPGTRLTVL.

This clonotype has a count of ten or more. The rearrangement uses TRBV11-3 and TRBJ2-3, with a weak D call TRBD2 (5 bases). The CDR3 has 12 residues. Looked up from germline, CDR1 is SGHNT and CDR2 is YENEEA. The ends were cut back, 1 base at V and 11 bases at J, with 10 bases in the middle. The CDR3 loop is CASSLAIGMQYF. As DNA, the CDR3 is TGTGCCAGCAGCTTAGCAATCGGGATGCAGTATTTT.

The table lists this clonotype with a few counts. This rearrangement joins TRBV12-3 or TRBV12-4 to TRBJ2-3, with unresolved D. V lost 7 bases, J lost 2 bases, and 16 bases lay in between. This CDR3 spans 15 amino acids. This chain's CDR3 is CASTFGFSTTDTQYF. The DNA of the CDR3 is TGTGCCAGCACTTTTGGTTTTTCAACCACAGATACGCAGTATTTT.

This clonotype was observed a handful of times. The J gene is TRBJ2-3, the V gene TRBV7-9; D is unresolved. CDR3 size: 14 residues. V lost 3 bases, J lost 0 bases, and 7 bases lay in between. The germline V gene encodes CDR1 SEHNR and CDR2 FQNEAQ (reference sequence). CDR3 sequence reads: CASSLSQSTDTQYF. CDR3 in DNA: TGTGCCAGCAGCTTGAGCCAGAGCACAGATACGCAGTATTTT.

The rearrangement uses TRBV6-1 and TRBJ2-5; 8 bases align to TRBD2. The junction had 10 bases not matched to a gene; V was cut back by 1 base and J by 9 bases. The CDR3 length is 15 residues. Germline loops: CDR1 MNHNS, CDR2 SASEGT. Here the CDR3 reads CASSEGASSGSAQYF. CDR3 coding DNA: TGTGCCAGCAGTGAAGGGGCCTCGAGCGGGAGTGCCCAGTACTTC.

This clonotype occurred many times. This chain uses TRBV7-2 with TRBJ2-1, with 12 bases that match TRBD2. Per germline, CDR1 SGHTA and CDR2 FQGNSA. The CDR3 totals 17 residues. V shed 5 bases, J shed 4 bases, and the junction held 9 bases outside the gene matches. CDR3 loop: CASSQRRTSGNYNEQFF. The DNA for the CDR3 is TGTGCCAGCAGCCAAAGGAGGACTAGCGGGAATTACAATGAGCAGTTCTTC.

The J gene is TRBJ1-6, the V gene TRBV12-3 or TRBV12-4; perhaps TRBD1 as D (5 bases). The CDR3 is 12 residues long. V was clipped by 4 bases and J by 14 bases, with 12 bases between them. CDR3 in amino acids: CASSSPGGALHF. For the CDR3, the DNA is TGTGCCAGCAGTTCTCCCGGGGGGGCCCTCCACTTT.

This clonotype showed up many times. The CDR3 sequence: CASSLSSYEQYF. The CDR3 DNA reads TGTGCCAGCAGCCTTAGCTCCTACGAGCAGTACTTC. The chain carries TRBV7-2 and TRBJ2-7; D not certain. With 5 bases removed from V and 0 bases from J, the gap between germline ends came to 5 bases. The germline gives CDR1 SGHTA, CDR2 FQGNSA. The CDR3 covers 12 residues.

The CDR3, as DNA: TGCGCCAGCAGCCAAGAAGCCGGGAGGGGAGCCAATGAGCAGTTCTTC. It encodes CASSQEAGRGANEQFF. The rearrangement joins TRBV4-3 to TRBJ2-1; 8 bases agree with TRBD2. CDR1 and CDR2 (germline): LGHNA, YSLEER. The CDR3 runs 16 residues. J lost 6 bases, V lost 0 bases, and 7 bases had no gene match.

Ten or more counts support this clonotype. The rearrangement uses TRBV7-2 and TRBJ2-1; 7 bases fit TRBD2. This CDR3 spans 18 amino acids. CDR1 is SGHTA, CDR2 FQGNSA, per germline. V shed 2 bases and J 3 bases; nucleotides not matched to a gene: 13. In nucleotides, the CDR3 is TGTGCCAGCAGCTTAACTAGCGATGGTCCCCTTCTCTACAATGAGCAGTTCTTC. It yields the protein CASSLTSDGPLLYNEQFF.

The chain links TRBV27 to TRBJ2-3; perhaps TRBD2 as D (6 bases). This CDR3 has 13 residues. Trimming shortened V by 8 bases and J by 2 bases, and 11 bases separated the two germline ends. CDR1 MNHEY and CDR2 SMNVEV come from the germline V gene (reference sequence). As DNA, the CDR3 is TGTGCCAGCCGGGAGCGGTTCACAGATACGCAGTATTTT. Encoded protein: CASRERFTDTQYF.

This rearrangement joins TRBV27 to TRBJ1-1; possibly TRBD1 for D (5 bases). The CDR3 covers 15 residues. Deletions cut 2 bases from V and 1 base from J, with 11 bases between. The germline CDR1 and CDR2 sequences are MNHEY and SMNVEV (reference sequence). CDR3 DNA: TGTGCCAGCAGTTTAAAGGGAGGGGCGAACACTGAAGCTTTCTTT. It is translated as CASSLKGGANTEAFF.

This chain links TRBV6-6 with TRBJ2-7, with 8 bases fitting TRBD1. The ends lost 2 bases at V and 5 bases at J; junction bases unmatched: 2. The CDR3 is 13 residues long. The germline gives CDR1 MNHNY, CDR2 SVGAGI (reference sequence). The CDR3 loop reads CASSYPGGHEQYF. The CDR3 DNA reads as TGTGCCAGCAGTTACCCAGGGGGCCACGAGCAGTACTTC.

The CDR3 sequence: CASSPVGADTDTQYF. The CDR3, as DNA: TGTGCCAGCAGCCCCGTTGGAGCGGACACAGATACGCAGTATTTT. V is TRBV11-3 and J is TRBJ2-3, with a weak D call TRBD2 (5 bases). Germline assignment: CDR1 SGHNT and CDR2 YENEEA. Deletions cut 5 bases from V and 2 bases from J, with 14 bases between. The CDR3 extends over 15 amino acids.

The chain recombines TRBV7-6 with TRBJ2-1; D is unresolved. V was shortened by 2 bases and J by 0 bases, with 14 bases between the two germline ends. Germline V gives CDR1 SGHVS, CDR2 FNYEAQ. This CDR3 comprises 17 residues. DNA for the CDR3: TGTGCCAGCAGCTTACCTCGGTTCCCTGGCTCCTACAATGAGCAGTTCTTC. Protein product: CASSLPRFPGSYNEQFF.

Many counts were recorded for this clonotype. The chain joins TRBV7-9 to TRBJ2-7; D remains ambiguous. There are 15 residues in the CDR3. The ends were cut back, 5 bases at V and 0 bases at J, with 14 bases in the middle. Germline V CDR1 and CDR2: SEHNR, FQNEAQ (reference sequence). CDR3 sequence: CASSPPVETSYEQYF. The CDR3 nucleotides read TGTGCCAGCAGCCCGCCCGTTGAAACCTCCTACGAGCAGTACTTC.

In nucleotides, the CDR3 is TGCAGTGCTAGTCGGGAGGGAGTAGATACGCAGTATTTT. Its translation is CSASREGVDTQYF. The chain employs TRBV20-1 and TRBJ2-3; 8 positions match TRBD2. Germline V gene data show CDR1 as DFQATT and CDR2 as SNEGSKA (reference sequence). After removal of 3 bases from V and 5 bases from J, the junction contained 4 bases not matched to a gene. The CDR3 is 13 amino acids.